This note documents a single T cell receptor (beta chain) sequence. The antigen is not known. The data are from a study of CD8 T cells in ankylosing spondylitis. General study points: What seemed typical of ankylosing spondylitis blood was a TCR beta motif built from 8 or 9 highly homologous variants.

In making TCR beta libraries, quantitative 5'-RACE with molecular barcodes was used. TCRdb reprocessed the 5' RACE reads via MiXCR and lists one record per CDR3 protein. The profile shows 310,000 or so distinct CDR3 sequences, around 18% of them singletons. Trimming cost V 4 bases and J 4 bases, with 18 bases left between them. The germline gives CDR1 SGHDT, CDR2 YYEEEE. The CDR3 totals 16 residues. Sequencing input: blood, either unsorted or a sorted T cell fraction (not recorded which). This sequence originates from a male donor with ankylosing spondylitis or in good health (not recorded which). This chain uses TRBV5-6 with TRBJ2-1; a possible D gene is TRBD2 (5 bases). The CDR3 spells CASSPLEGRPYNEQFF. CDR3 bases: TGTGCCAGCAGCCCCCTAGAGGGTCGTCCTTACAATGAGCAGTTCTTC.